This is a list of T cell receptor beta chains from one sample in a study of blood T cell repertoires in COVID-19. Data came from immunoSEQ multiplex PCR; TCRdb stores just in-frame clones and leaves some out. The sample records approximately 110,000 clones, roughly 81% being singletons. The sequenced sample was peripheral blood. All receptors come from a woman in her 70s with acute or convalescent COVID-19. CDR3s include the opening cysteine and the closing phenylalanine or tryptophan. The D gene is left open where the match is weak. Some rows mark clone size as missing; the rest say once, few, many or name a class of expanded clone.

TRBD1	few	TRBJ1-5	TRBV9	CASNGGGGNQPQHF	TGTGCCAGCAACGGAGGGGGCGGCAATCAGCCCCAGCATTTT
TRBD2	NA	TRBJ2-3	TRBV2	CASSESSGGTHPYF	TGTGCCAGCAGTGAATCTAGCGGGGGGACCCATCCGTATTTT
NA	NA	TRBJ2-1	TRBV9	CASSDPTGYNEQFF	TGTGCCAGCAGCGACCCGACAGGATACAATGAGCAGTTCTTC
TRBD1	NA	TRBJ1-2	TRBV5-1	CASSPGGDRSYGYTF	TGCGCCAGCAGCCCTGGTGGGGACAGGTCCTATGGCTACACCTTC
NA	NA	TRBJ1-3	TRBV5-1	CASSLAGASSGNTIYF	TGCGCCAGCAGCTTGGCCGGAGCGAGCTCTGGAAACACCATATATTTT
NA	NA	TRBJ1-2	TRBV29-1	CSEETGYGYTF	TGCAGCGAGGAAACAGGGTATGGCTACACCTTC
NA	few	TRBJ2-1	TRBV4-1	CASSQPLGSLSYNEQFF	TGCGCCAGCAGCCAACCGCTGGGGAGTTTATCCTACAATGAGCAGTTCTTC
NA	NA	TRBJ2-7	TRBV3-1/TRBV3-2	CASSQGTVYHEQYF	TGTGCCAGCAGCCAGGGGACTGTTTACCACGAGCAGTACTTC
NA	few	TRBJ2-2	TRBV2	CASSMSTVDTGELFF	TGTGCCAGCAGTATGTCAACAGTCGACACCGGGGAGCTGTTTTTT
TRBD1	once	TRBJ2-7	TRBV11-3	CASSPGQGNYEQYF	TGTGCCAGCAGCCCGGGACAGGGTAACTACGAGCAGTACTTC
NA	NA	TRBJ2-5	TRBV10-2	CASSGILGGSQETQYF	TGCGCCAGCAGTGGGATCTTGGGCGGGTCCCAAGAGACCCAGTACTTC
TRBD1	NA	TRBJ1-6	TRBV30	CAWSVGQENSPLHF	TGTGCCTGGAGTGTGGGACAGGAGAATTCACCCCTCCACTTT
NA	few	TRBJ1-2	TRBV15	CATSRDSLGGRLPYGYTF	TGTGCCACCAGCAGAGATAGTCTGGGCGGGCGACTTCCCTATGGCTACACCTTC
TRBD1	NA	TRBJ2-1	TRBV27	CASSPYPAQGYEQFF	TGTGCCAGCAGTCCGTACCCTGCACAGGGGTATGAGCAGTTCTTC
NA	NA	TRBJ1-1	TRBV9	CASSVAPGPNTEAFF	TGTGCCAGCAGCGTAGCTCCAGGGCCCAACACTGAAGCTTTCTTT
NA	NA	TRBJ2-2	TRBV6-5	CASRASAENTGELFF	TGTGCCAGCAGGGCTAGTGCGGAAAACACCGGGGAGCTGTTTTTT
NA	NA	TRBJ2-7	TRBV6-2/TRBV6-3	CASTPRQRLFEQYF	TGTGCCAGCACCCCAAGACAGCGCCTATTCGAGCAGTACTTC
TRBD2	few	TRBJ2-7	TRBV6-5	CASSVGLAGGEQYF	TGTGCCAGCAGCGTGGGACTAGCGGGCGGCGAGCAGTACTTC
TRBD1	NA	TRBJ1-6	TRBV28	CASSFIGTGSDNSPLHF	TGTGCCAGCAGTTTCATCGGGACAGGGTCCGATAATTCACCCCTCCACTTT
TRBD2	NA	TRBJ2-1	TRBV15	CATSRESSGTGYNEQFF	TGTGCCACCAGCAGAGAGAGTAGCGGGACGGGGTACAATGAGCAGTTCTTC
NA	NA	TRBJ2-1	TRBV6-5	CASSPRGYNEQFF	TGTGCCAGCAGTCCACGGGGCTACAATGAGCAGTTCTTC
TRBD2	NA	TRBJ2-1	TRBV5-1	CASSRTSGVGNEQFF	TGCGCCAGCAGCAGGACTAGCGGGGTAGGGAATGAGCAGTTCTTC